This TCR beta chain was found in a study of Ad26.COV2.S vaccination and SARS-CoV-2 variants. As for this clone: Its target is not known.

Study observations and caveats: Vaccine and placebo groups showed comparable non-spike TCR breadth.

Specified treatment: about 20 received Ad26.COV2.S at low or high dose, single or two shots; several received placebo; per-sample allocation not given. Sampling happened 63 days after the first vaccine or placebo injection. The CDR3 runs 15 residues. Germline CDR1 SGHAT, CDR2 FQNNGV. The V segment lost 1 base and the J segment 8 bases; nucleotides outside the gene matches: 5. Generated by immunoSEQ multiplex PCR, the TCRdb table keeps only in-frame clones and is missing some. The sample holds about 420,000 clones, around nine tenths seen once. Sequencing used peripheral blood, obtained in a trial of Ad26.COV2.S vaccine versus placebo. The chain links TRBV11-2 to TRBJ2-4; 10 positions match TRBD1. The TCR was taken from a person between 18 and 65 years old who received the Ad26.COV2.S COVID-19 vaccine or a placebo. This CDR3 is CASSLGGTGVDIQYF. The CDR3 bases are TGTGCCAGCAGCTTAGGTGGGACAGGGGTGGACATTCAGTACTTC.